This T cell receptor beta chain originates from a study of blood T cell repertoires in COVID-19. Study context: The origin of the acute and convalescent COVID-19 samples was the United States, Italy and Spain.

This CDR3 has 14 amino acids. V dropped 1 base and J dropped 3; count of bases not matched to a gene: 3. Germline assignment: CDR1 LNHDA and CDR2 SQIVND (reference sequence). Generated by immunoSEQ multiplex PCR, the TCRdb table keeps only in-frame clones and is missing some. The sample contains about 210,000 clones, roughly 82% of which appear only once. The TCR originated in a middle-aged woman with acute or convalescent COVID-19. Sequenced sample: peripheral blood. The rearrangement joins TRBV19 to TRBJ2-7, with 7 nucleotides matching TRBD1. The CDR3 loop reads CASSIGTGDYEQYF. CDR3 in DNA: TGTGCCAGTAGTATAGGGACAGGAGACTACGAGCAGTACTTC.